This T cell receptor (beta chain) was documented in a study of blood T cell repertoires in COVID-19. Whole-study context: Specimens from acute and convalescent COVID-19 originated in the United States, Italy and Spain. Nucleic acid was either cDNA or gDNA, and it came from T cells, B-cell-depleted T cells, or PBMCs.

Per the authors' pipeline: From reference gene primer amplification, estimates of nucleated cell counts were derived. The repertoire was sequenced with immunoSEQ multiplex PCR; TCRdb's copy has only in-frame clones and lacks some. V and J calls and clone size come straight from that table; D and trimming were deduced from the DNA. Among about 200,000 clones listed, 90% to 95% were seen once. V was clipped by 3 bases and J by 2 bases, with 6 bases between them. Germline CDR1 reads SGHTA; CDR2 reads FQGTGA. This CDR3 is built from 13 residues. Sequencing used peripheral blood. The receptor was isolated from a man aged 25 to 40 with acute or convalescent COVID-19. The chain carries TRBV7-3 and TRBJ2-3; no firm D call. CDR3 DNA: TGTGCCAGCAGCTTCCAACTCACAGATACGCAGTATTTT. Its protein is CASSFQLTDTQYF.